This TCR beta chain comes out of a study of blood T cell repertoires in COVID-19. Study as a whole: Sites in the United States, Italy and Spain provided acute and convalescent COVID-19 samples. From T cells, B-cell-depleted T cells, or PBMCs came the material, which was cDNA or gDNA.

The CDR3 consists of 13 residues. V lost 2 bases, J lost 2 bases, and 6 bases lay in between. Germline CDR1 is ENHRY and CDR2 is SYGVKD. This table comes from immunoSEQ multiplex PCR, and its TCRdb copy is limited to in-frame clones, with some not included. The data show 250,000 or so clones, around 82% seen once. This clone was observed a single time. Participants had their cohort set by participant-reported clinical history. The chain is built from TRBV10-3 and TRBJ2-5, with no clear D. This sequence was found in a man between 50 and 59 years old who had recovered from COVID-19. The source material was PBMCs or T cells enriched from blood (not recorded which). CDR3 amino acids: CAISEASQETQYF. The CDR3 DNA is TGTGCCATCAGTGAGGCGTCTCAAGAGACCCAGTACTTC.